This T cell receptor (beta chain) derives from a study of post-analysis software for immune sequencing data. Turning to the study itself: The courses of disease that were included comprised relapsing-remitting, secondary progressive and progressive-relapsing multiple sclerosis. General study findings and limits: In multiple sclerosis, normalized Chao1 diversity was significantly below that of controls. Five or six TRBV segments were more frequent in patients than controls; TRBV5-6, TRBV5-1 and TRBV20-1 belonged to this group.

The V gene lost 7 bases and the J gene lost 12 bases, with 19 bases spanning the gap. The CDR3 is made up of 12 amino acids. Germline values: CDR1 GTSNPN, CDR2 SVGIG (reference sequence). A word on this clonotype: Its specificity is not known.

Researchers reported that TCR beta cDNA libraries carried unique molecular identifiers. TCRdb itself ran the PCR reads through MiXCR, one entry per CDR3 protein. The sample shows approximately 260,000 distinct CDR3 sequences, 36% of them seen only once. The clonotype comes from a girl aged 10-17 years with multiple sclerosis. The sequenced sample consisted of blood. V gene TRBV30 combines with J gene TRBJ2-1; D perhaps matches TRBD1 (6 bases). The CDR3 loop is CASLLQGHGQFF. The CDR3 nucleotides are TGTGCCTCCTTACTACAGGGCCATGGGCAGTTCTTC.